The rows below give T cell receptor beta chains drawn from one sample of a study of blood T cell repertoires in COVID-19. Method: immunoSEQ multiplex PCR; TCRdb's copy keeps in-frame clones and lacks some. In the table there are approximately 140,000 clones, roughly 90% of which are singletons. The sequenced material came from PBMCs or T cells enriched from blood (not recorded which). The receptors stem from a woman younger than 45 with acute COVID-19. Each CDR3 is given with its conserved first and last residue. Clone size is stated in some rows and not others, as once, few, many or a class when expanded.

clone_size	v_call	j_call	cdr3_aa
NA	TRBV3-1/TRBV3-2	TRBJ1-1	CASSHVTGSTEAFF
once	TRBV3-1/TRBV3-2	TRBJ2-7	CASSQGAGGITPFEQYF
NA	TRBV6-5	TRBJ1-1	CASTTSMTGSTEAFF
NA	TRBV19	TRBJ2-3	CASSRLAGPTDTQYF
NA	TRBV19	TRBJ2-2	CASQTAGEITGELFF
few	TRBV7-2	TRBJ2-5	CASSFQRAPEETQYF
NA	TRBV3-1/TRBV3-2	TRBJ2-7	CASSRMTAYEQYF
NA	TRBV27	TRBJ1-1	CASSQGQMNTEAFF
few	TRBV5-6	TRBJ2-2	CASSSLDRDKGGELFF
NA	TRBV5-4	TRBJ2-3	CASSSRTVTDTQYF
NA	TRBV6-6	TRBJ1-5	CASSPTQGQPQHF
NA	TRBV28	TRBJ1-2	CASSSPTGSYTF
NA	TRBV7-2	TRBJ2-1	CASSLWNSGQNEQFF
NA	TRBV7-2	TRBJ2-4	CASSLAPRLGVKNIQYF
NA	TRBV6-5	TRBJ1-1	CASSYRSGANTEAFF
NA	TRBV11-2	TRBJ2-2	CASSLEEAGGTNTGELFF
NA	TRBV15	TRBJ1-4	CATSRDLMEKLFF
NA	TRBV7-9	TRBJ2-5	CASSSQGETQYF
once	TRBV12-5	TRBJ1-5	CASGQGQGNQPQHF
NA	TRBV5-1	TRBJ2-3	CASSLGLAEADTQYF
NA	TRBV28	TRBJ2-5	CASSFGGRETQYF
NA	TRBV6-6	TRBJ1-4	CASSRPTGKDEKLFF
NA	TRBV15	TRBJ2-1	CATSRDVLAGGKAYNEQFF
NA	TRBV11-3	TRBJ2-7	CASSLDRFYEQYF
few	TRBV7-2	TRBJ2-7	CASSPGLAPKGSYEQYF
NA	TRBV30	TRBJ1-4	CAWSWGSTNEKLFF
NA	TRBV5-1	TRBJ2-7	CASSSIKAGGAYEQYF